What follows are 13 T cell receptor beta chains derived from one specimen sequenced in a study of CD8 T cells in Susac syndrome. After extraction with the RNeasy kit, about 0.45 to 1 ug of the RNA was reverse transcribed using random hexamers. TCRdb redid the calling of the immunoSEQ multiplex PCR reads with MiXCR, one entry per CDR3 protein. The sample carries 95,000 or so distinct CDR3 sequences, approximately 92% recorded once. Sequencing was carried out using CD8+ T cells from PBMCs. These TCRs come from a human donor in good health.

This chain joins TRBV7-8 and TRBJ1-6, with 8 bases identical to TRBD1. CDR3 size: 17 residues. The V and J ends lost 0 bases and 11 bases, in that order; junction bases with no gene match: 12. Germline CDR1 and CDR2: SGHVS and FQNEAQ. As DNA, the CDR3 is TGTGCCAGCAGCTTAGCGTTCAGGCAGGGGGCGATAGCACCCCTCCACTTT. Amino acids: CASSLAFRQGAIAPLHF.

V gene TRBV6-1 combines with J gene TRBJ2-5; D gene ambiguous. V lost 0 bases, J lost 2 bases, and 13 bases lay in between. Germline V gene lookup returns CDR1 MNHNS and CDR2 SASEGT. The CDR3 runs 16 residues. Written as DNA, the CDR3 is TGTGCCAGCAGTGAAGCAGGGTCCACTCTTCAAGAGACCCAGTACTTC. Translating gives CASSEAGSTLQETQYF.

The genes are TRBV6-5 and TRBJ1-4; TRBD1 agrees at 9 bases. CDR1 is MNHEY, CDR2 SVGAGI, per germline. CDR3 size: 16 residues. The trim removed 3 bases at V and 8 bases at J, leaving 10 bases unmatched. This CDR3 reads CASSYHPGQGLEKLFF. Written as DNA, the CDR3 is TGTGCCAGCAGTTATCATCCGGGACAGGGTTTGGAAAAACTGTTTTTT.

The chain employs TRBV4-2 and TRBJ1-1; D gene unclear. This CDR3 has 13 residues. V was clipped by 1 base and J by 3 bases, with 6 bases between them. Germline V gene sequence: CDR1 LGHNA, CDR2 YNFKEQ. In DNA, the CDR3 is TGTGCCAGCAGCCAAGGGCCCGACACTGAAGCTTTCTTT. It translates to CASSQGPDTEAFF.

CDR3 nucleotides: TGTGCTAGTCAAGAGGCCAACGTCCTGACTTTC. Protein sequence: CASQEANVLTF. The gene calls are TRBV12-5 and TRBJ2-6; D is uncertain. This CDR3 is built from 11 residues. The V gene lost 8 bases and the J gene lost 6 bases, with 5 bases spanning the gap. Germline V gives CDR1 LGHNT, CDR2 FRNRAP.

This chain joins TRBV5-6 and TRBJ2-2, with a weak D call TRBD2 (5 bases). Germline CDR1 reads SGHDT; CDR2 reads YYEEEE. With 10 bases removed from V and 5 bases from J, the gap between germline ends came to 15 bases. The CDR3 is made up of 13 amino acids. The CDR3 reads CAVGIPQTGELFF. CDR3 coding DNA: TGTGCCGTCGGGATACCTCAGACCGGGGAGCTGTTTTTT.

The chain couples TRBV29-1 to TRBJ1-4; perhaps TRBD1 as D (5 bases). Trimming took 4 bases from V and 3 from J, leaving 12 bases between them. Germline V CDR1 and CDR2: SQVTM, ANQGSEA. This CDR3 has 14 residues. CDR3 residues: CSVGRGGSNEKLFF. Written as DNA, the CDR3 is TGCAGCGTTGGGCGGGGGGGTTCTAATGAAAAACTGTTTTTT.

This chain joins TRBV4-2 and TRBJ1-2; D ambiguous. The V gene's germline CDR1 is LGHNA and CDR2 YNFKEQ. V lost 0 bases and J lost 12, with 14 bases in between. The CDR3 totals 13 residues. CDR3 amino acids: CASSQEGEAVHTF. In DNA form, the CDR3 reads TGTGCCAGCAGCCAAGAGGGTGAGGCGGTTCACACCTTC.

This clonotype has more than one count but fewer than ten. The rearrangement joins TRBV29-1 to TRBJ2-7; a possible D gene is TRBD2 (6 bases). This CDR3 contains 12 residues. Germline-derived CDR1 and CDR2 are SQVTM and ANQGSEA. V lost 3 bases to trimming and J lost 2 bases, with 8 bases between them. The CDR3 sequence is CSVDTGAYEQYF. CDR3 DNA: TGCAGCGTTGATACGGGGGCCTACGAGCAGTACTTC.

The CDR3 region is CASSLGQGGSDTQYF. The CDR3, as DNA: TGTGCCAGCAGCCTCGGACAGGGAGGTTCAGATACGCAGTATTTT. This chain connects TRBV7-6 to TRBJ2-3; TRBD1 matches at 8 bases. This CDR3 region has 15 residues. V trimming: 5 bases; J trimming: 4 bases; junction bases outside the gene matches: 8. Germline CDR1 is SGHVS and CDR2 is FNYEAQ.

The chain uses TRBV7-2 and TRBJ1-6, with a tentative D call TRBD1 (6 bases). The CDR3 is made up of 15 amino acids. Germline-derived CDR1 and CDR2 are SGHTA and FQGNSA. V shed 3 bases and J shed 8 bases, with 14 bases lying between them. CDR3 residues: CASSFPGAVDSPLHF. Here the CDR3 DNA reads TGTGCCAGCAGCTTCCCGGGGGCGGTTGATTCACCCCTCCACTTT.

CDR3 amino acids: CASRERGGGTEAFF. The CDR3 nucleotides read TGTGCCAGCAGGGAGAGGGGTGGCGGCACTGAAGCTTTCTTT. The chain recombines TRBV6-1 with TRBJ1-1; D perhaps matches TRBD1 (5 bases). The CDR3 sequence is 14 residues long. V gave up 6 bases and J gave up 4 bases, with 15 bases separating them. Germline loops: CDR1 MNHNS, CDR2 SASEGT.

V is TRBV13 and J is TRBJ1-6, with D unclear. The CDR3 spans 14 residues. CDR1 and CDR2 from the germline V gene are PRHDT and FYEKMQ (reference sequence). The ends were cut back, 4 bases at V and 7 bases at J, with 11 bases in the middle. CDR3 sequence: CASSSRRENSPLHF. Here the CDR3 DNA reads TGTGCCAGCAGCTCCCGACGGGAGAATTCACCCCTCCACTTT.